This T cell receptor (beta chain) came from a study of beta chain features in type 1 diabetes. CDR1 is MNHEY, CDR2 SMNVEV, per germline (reference sequence). Trimming at V came to 5 bases and at J to 5 bases, leaving 4 bases not matched to a gene. The CDR3 is 13 amino acids. Points from the study as a whole: Moderate yet significant TCRB CDR3 shortening was seen in Type 1 diabetes patients in all four CD4+ subsets. Within the patient group, naive, central memory and Treg TCRB repertoires appeared more similar to each other than within healthy donors.

This clone was seen more than once but under ten times. Its specificity is not known. Isolated RNA was reverse transcribed in full, so expressed TCRB transcripts were sequenced. Measured with immunoSEQ multiplex PCR; TCRdb has only the in-frame clones, and not every one. The sample lists 150,000 to 190,000 clones, around 10% occurring once. This chain joins TRBV27 and TRBJ2-5; 8 bases agree with TRBD1. The sequence derives from a man younger than 45 with type 1 diabetes. Sequenced: central memory CD4+ T cells from blood. The CDR3 region is CASSTRGRETQYF. The CDR3 nucleotides are TGTGCCAGCAGTACCAGGGGGCGGGAGACCCAGTACTTC.